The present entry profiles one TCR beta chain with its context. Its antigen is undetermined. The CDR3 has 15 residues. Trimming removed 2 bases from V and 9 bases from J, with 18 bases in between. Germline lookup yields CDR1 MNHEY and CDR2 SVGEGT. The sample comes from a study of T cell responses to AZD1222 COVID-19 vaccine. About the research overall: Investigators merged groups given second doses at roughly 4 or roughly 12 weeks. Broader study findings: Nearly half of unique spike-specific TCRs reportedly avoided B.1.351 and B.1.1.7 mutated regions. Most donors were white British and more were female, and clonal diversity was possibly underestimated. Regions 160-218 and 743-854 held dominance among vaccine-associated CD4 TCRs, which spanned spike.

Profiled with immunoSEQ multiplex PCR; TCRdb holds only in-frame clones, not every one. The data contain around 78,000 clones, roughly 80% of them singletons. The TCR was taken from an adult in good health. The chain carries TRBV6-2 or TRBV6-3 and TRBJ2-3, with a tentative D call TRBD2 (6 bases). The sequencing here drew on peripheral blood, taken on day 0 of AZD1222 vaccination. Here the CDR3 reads CASSYRGTWFWTQYF. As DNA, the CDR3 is TGTGCCAGCAGTTACCGCGGGACCTGGTTTTGGACGCAGTATTTT.